A selection of T cell receptor beta chains follows, all from one sample in a study of blood T cells in healthy people across ages. In TCRdb, the 5' RACE reads were re-called with MiXCR into one record per CDR3 protein. The data contain roughly 1.6 million distinct CDR3 sequences, about 31% of them singletons. Sample: blood. The source of these receptors is a young woman in good health. The CDR3 runs from the conserved cysteine through the conserved F or W. D genes are given only for firm matches. Not all rows give a size; the values are once, few, many and, for expanded clones, a class.

v_gene	d_gene	abundance	j_gene	CDR3nt	CDR3aa
TRBV27	NA	NA	TRBJ2-1	TGTGCCAGCACCTCACCCTCGAGGACAAGCTCCTACAATGAGCAGTTCTTC	CASTSPSRTSSYNEQFF
TRBV5-1	TRBD2	NA	TRBJ2-7	TGCGCCAGCAGCTTGTCTCCAGCGGGAATCTACGAGCAGTACTTC	CASSLSPAGIYEQYF
TRBV28	NA	NA	TRBJ2-5	TGTGCCAGCACCTCACGAAACCGAGAGACCCAGTACTTC	CASTSRNRETQYF
TRBV7-2	TRBD2	NA	TRBJ2-2	TGTGCCAGCAGCTTAGGACTAGCGGGGCCCTCCGGGGAGCTGTTTTTT	CASSLGLAGPSGELFF
TRBV28	TRBD1	NA	TRBJ2-5	TGTGCCAGCAGTATTACAGGGGGCTTGGAGACCCAGTACTTC	CASSITGGLETQYF
TRBV9	TRBD2	NA	TRBJ2-7	TGTGCCAGCGGGACTAGCGGGAGAAACGAGCAGTACTTC	CASGTSGRNEQYF
TRBV28	NA	few	TRBJ1-2	TGTGCCAGCAGGAAGGACCCAGGGCCCGGCTACACCTTC	CASRKDPGPGYTF
TRBV2	TRBD2	few	TRBJ2-7	TGTGCCAGCAGTGACGGACTAGCCTTCTACGAGCAGTACTTC	CASSDGLAFYEQYF
TRBV3-1	TRBD1	few	TRBJ1-1	TGTGCCAGCAGCGACCGGGACAGCACTGAAGCTTTCTTT	CASSDRDSTEAFF
TRBV5-1	NA	NA	TRBJ1-5	TGCGCCAGCAGCTTGGCCCTACAAGGTCAGCCCCAGCATTTT	CASSLALQGQPQHF
TRBV7-2	TRBD2	many	TRBJ2-5	TGTGCCAGCAGGTCAACTAGCGGAACCCTGACCCAGTACTTC	CASRSTSGTLTQYF
TRBV4-1	NA	few	TRBJ2-1	TGCGCCAGCAGCCAAGCCAGACTAGGAAGATACAATGAGCAGTTCTTC	CASSQARLGRYNEQFF
TRBV10-3	TRBD1	few	TRBJ1-5	TGTGCCATCACGGAGGACAGGGGCCAGCCCCAGCATTTT	CAITEDRGQPQHF
TRBV25-1	NA	NA	TRBJ2-3	TGTGCCAGCAGTTACACTGCAGATACGCAGTATTTT	CASSYTADTQYF
TRBV20-1	NA	NA	TRBJ2-7	TGCAGTGCTAGAGATAGGCATGGTGGACTCTGGAATGAGCAGTACTTC	CSARDRHGGLWNEQYF
TRBV7-9	NA	many	TRBJ1-2	TGTGCCAGCAGCTTAGGACAGGCTAACTATGGCTACACCTTC	CASSLGQANYGYTF
TRBV9	TRBD1	NA	TRBJ2-7	TGTGCCAGCTCGGACCTGACAGGGGGCTACGAGCAGTACTTC	CASSDLTGGYEQYF
TRBV6-2/TRBV6-3	NA	NA	TRBJ2-5	TGTGCCAGCAGTTACGTTATCGGCGAGCGACGCGGGAAAGAGACCCAGTACTTC	CASSYVIGERRGKETQYF
TRBV20-1	NA	NA	TRBJ2-1	TGCAGTGCCACCCTCGGGGGCCGGAATTACAATGAGCAGTTCTTC	CSATLGGRNYNEQFF
TRBV10-1	TRBD1	NA	TRBJ1-6	TGCGCCCGCAGTGAGAAAGAAGGACAGGATTTCTCACCCCTCCACTTT	CARSEKEGQDFSPLHF
TRBV29-1	NA	few	TRBJ2-2	TGCAGCGTCAGCAACACCGGGGAGCTGTTTTTT	CSVSNTGELFF
TRBV20-1	NA	NA	TRBJ2-7	TGCAGTGCTCCACAGGGTTCCTCCTACGAGCAGTACTTC	CSAPQGSSYEQYF
TRBV20-1	NA	NA	TRBJ2-5	TGCAGTGCTTTTGGGGGTGGCGGGGAGACCCAGTACTTC	CSAFGGGGETQYF
TRBV5-4	NA	NA	TRBJ2-1	TGTGCCAGCAGCGCCGCCGGGACTTCGTACAATGAGCAGTTCTTC	CASSAAGTSYNEQFF
TRBV5-1	TRBD1	NA	TRBJ2-3	TGCGCCAGCAGCGGGATGACAGGGGACACAGATACGCAGTATTTT	CASSGMTGDTDTQYF
TRBV15	TRBD1	NA	TRBJ2-1	TGTGCCACTACGTCCGGAAGGACAGGCGAGCTCTCCTACAATGAGCAGTTCTTC	CATTSGRTGELSYNEQFF
TRBV27	NA	NA	TRBJ2-3	TGTGCCAGCAGCCAATACCGGATAACGCACACAGATACGCAGTATTTT	CASSQYRITHTDTQYF
TRBV7-2	NA	few	TRBJ2-3	TGTGCCAGCAGCGCCCTGAAGAGTGATACGCAGTATTTT	CASSALKSDTQYF
TRBV5-1	NA	NA	TRBJ1-1	TGCGCCAGCAGCTTGGATGCCAGGAACACTGAAGCTTTCTTT	CASSLDARNTEAFF
TRBV19	NA	once	TRBJ2-7	TGTGCCAGTAGTACCTATCCAGGACACACGAGCTCCTACGAGCAGTACTTC	CASSTYPGHTSSYEQYF
TRBV20-1	NA	NA	TRBJ2-7	TGCAGTGCTAGAGATGATTTCGGAGGGGGACTGGGGCAAACCTACGAGCAGTACTTC	CSARDDFGGGLGQTYEQYF
TRBV7-6	TRBD2	NA	TRBJ2-2	TGTGCCGGCAGCATAGCGGGGGTGAACACCGGGGAGCTGTTTTTT	CAGSIAGVNTGELFF
TRBV6-5	TRBD2	NA	TRBJ2-7	TGTGCCAGCAGTGCCTCGACTAGCGGGAGGACTCTTGACTACGAGCAGTACTTC	CASSASTSGRTLDYEQYF
TRBV3-1	NA	NA	TRBJ2-1	TGTGCCAGCAGCCAAGATTTCGGCGCGCCAATCGGTGAGCAGTTCTTC	CASSQDFGAPIGEQFF
TRBV14	NA	NA	TRBJ2-7	TGTGCCAGCAGCCGAGACGTTCTAAGCTCCTACGAGCAGTACTTC	CASSRDVLSSYEQYF
TRBV30	NA	NA	TRBJ1-1	TGTGCCTGGAACCTCAGGGGTGCCACTGAAGCTTTCTTT	CAWNLRGATEAFF
TRBV5-1	NA	NA	TRBJ2-7	TGCGCCAGCAGCCCGATGGAATACGAGCAGTACTTC	CASSPMEYEQYF
TRBV9	TRBD1	NA	TRBJ1-1	TGTGCCAGCAGCGTGCAGGGGGCCCACACTGAAGCTTTCTTT	CASSVQGAHTEAFF
TRBV15	TRBD2	NA	TRBJ2-7	TGTGCCACCAGCAAGAGGAGCGGGAGTAGCAACGAGCAGTACTTC	CATSKRSGSSNEQYF
TRBV20-1	TRBD1	few	TRBJ2-7	TGCAGTGCAGCTACAGGGGGCTACGAGCAGTACTTC	CSAATGGYEQYF
TRBV7-7	TRBD2	NA	TRBJ2-5	TGTGCCAGCAGCCGGGTCCTAGCGGAAGAGACCCAGTACTTC	CASSRVLAEETQYF
TRBV20-1	TRBD2	NA	TRBJ2-7	TGCAGTGCTAGAGATCTCCGACTAGCGGATTACGAGCAGTACTTC	CSARDLRLADYEQYF
TRBV20-1	NA	NA	TRBJ2-5	TGCAGTGCTAGAGGGACATCGTACCAAGAGACCCAGTACTTC	CSARGTSYQETQYF
TRBV7-9	NA	NA	TRBJ1-1	TGTGCCAGCAGCTTACAGGTGGTTCCGAACACTGAAGCTTTCTTT	CASSLQVVPNTEAFF
TRBV5-1	NA	NA	TRBJ1-1	TGCGCCAGCAGCTTTTCAGGGGACACTGAAGCTTTCTTT	CASSFSGDTEAFF
TRBV4-1	NA	few	TRBJ1-2	TGCGCCAGCAGCCACAAAATGACAGTCTTAAACTATGGCTACACCTTC	CASSHKMTVLNYGYTF